The 21 T cell receptor beta chains below all came from one sample that was sequenced in a study of vaccination and CD4 T cells after COVID-19 (dated by TCRdb to the early 2020s). Per the publication, the treatment or condition label means: roughly ten-day PBMC culture with coronavirus spike peptide pools or control peptides (ViraFEST assay). Library preparation used PCR. The sample was run on an Illumina iSeq 100. TCR sequencing of DNA from cultured CD4+ T cells used the Oncomine TCR Beta short-read assay at the Johns Hopkins FTIC core. Through fastp at Q25 and MiXCR, TCRdb rebuilt clones from the public reads, retaining in-frame beta chains. Each entry is one CDR3 protein sequence, shown with its most common DNA and genes. The sample has some 6,600 distinct CDR3 sequences on record, less than 30% of them singletons. Roughly 9.5% of the sample is in the top ten clones. Their cognate antigens are unknown.

The sequencing here drew on CD4+ T cells from blood, cultured in vitro, taken after SARS-CoV-2 vaccination. The receptors were sampled from a human donor who had recovered from COVID-19.

This clonotype was seen more than once but under ten times. This sequence joins TRBV6-1 and TRBJ1-6; D is possibly TRBD1 (5 bases). Germline loops: CDR1 MNHNS, CDR2 SASEGT. Trimming removed 6 bases at V and 10 bases at J, with 19 bases between. The CDR3 is 15 amino acids. The CDR3: CASRGSKVGPSPLHF. The DNA of the CDR3 is TGTGCCAGCAGGGGTTCAAAGGTGGGGCCCTCACCCCTCCACTTT.

Only a few counts were recorded for this clonotype. The chain links TRBV24-1 to TRBJ2-2, with a tentative D call TRBD1 (6 bases). Trimming took off 4 bases at V and 4 bases at J, with 12 bases between the two ends. This CDR3 has 15 residues. Germline CDR1 KGHDR, CDR2 SFDVKD. In DNA form, the CDR3 reads TGTGCCACCAGTGAGCCAGGGGCACGCACCGGGGAGCTGTTTTTT. Translation gives CATSEPGARTGELFF.

This clonotype was seen a few times. V usage is TRBV7-2 and J usage is TRBJ2-2; D uncertain. This CDR3 comprises 15 residues. The V gene's germline CDR1 is SGHTA and CDR2 FQGNSA. Trimming removed 5 bases from V and 4 bases from J, with 14 bases in between. The DNA of the CDR3 is TGTGCCAGCAGCACGACTGGGGTTAGCACCGGGGAGCTGTTTTTT. Encoded protein: CASSTTGVSTGELFF.

The chain couples TRBV7-9 to TRBJ1-1; 9 nucleotides match TRBD1. The germline V gene has CDR1 SEHNR and CDR2 FQNEAQ (reference sequence). The V gene end was trimmed by 5 bases and the J gene end by 8 bases; junction bases not matched to a gene: 6. This CDR3 is 13 amino acids long. CDR3: CASSPGQGTEAFF. The CDR3 DNA sequence: TGTGCCAGCAGCCCCGGACAGGGGACCGAAGCTTTCTTT.

In its sample, this clonotype is medium-sized (0.01 to 0.1%). The CDR3 sequence is CASSLAPRAYEQYF. DNA for the CDR3: TGTGCCAGCAGCTTAGCGCCAAGGGCCTACGAGCAGTACTTC. The genes are TRBV7-2 and TRBJ2-7, with D unclear. Germline V gives CDR1 SGHTA, CDR2 FQGNSA. This CDR3 is 14 amino acids long. V was trimmed by 0 bases and J by 2 bases, leaving 8 bases between them.

This clonotype was recorded a few times. The chain couples TRBV7-9 to TRBJ1-5; D remains ambiguous. The V gene's germline CDR1 is SEHNR and CDR2 FQNEAQ (reference sequence). Trimming pared 1 base from V and 7 bases from J, leaving 5 bases between. The CDR3 is 12 amino acids. CDR3 in DNA: TGTGCCAGCAGCTTAGATGAGCAGCCCCAGCATTTT. Translated, it gives CASSLDEQPQHF.

In this sample, this clonotype turned up a few times. The V call is TRBV24-1, the J call TRBJ1-2, with D hard to call. CDR1 and CDR2 from the germline V gene are KGHDR and SFDVKD. This CDR3 is built from 14 residues. The V gene lost 3 bases and the J gene lost 4 bases, with 11 bases spanning the gap. In DNA form, the CDR3 reads TGTGCCACCAGTGATGGCTGGCGGAGCTATGGCTACACCTTC. Protein sequence: CATSDGWRSYGYTF.

By sample fraction, this clonotype is medium-sized. J is TRBJ2-7 and V is TRBV10-3; D is ambiguous. The germline V gene encodes CDR1 ENHRY and CDR2 SYGVKD. The V end lost 8 bases, the J end lost 2 bases, and 10 bases lay between the germline ends. The CDR3 loop spans 12 amino acids. This chain's CDR3 is CAIANLAYEQYF. CDR3 DNA sequence: TGTGCCATCGCGAACCTGGCCTACGAGCAGTACTTC.

This clonotype has only a few counts. V usage is TRBV20-1 and J usage is TRBJ2-1; TRBD1 agrees at 8 bases. The CDR3 is made up of 15 amino acids. The V segment lost 5 bases and the J segment 6 bases; nucleotides outside the gene matches: 12. Germline values: CDR1 DFQATT, CDR2 SNEGSKA (reference sequence). For the CDR3, the DNA is TGCAGTGCTTCCCGGCCCCAGGGGGCCGGCAATGAGCAGTTCTTC. It is translated as CSASRPQGAGNEQFF.

The V call is TRBV10-3, the J call TRBJ2-1, with D maybe TRBD2 (6 bases). The CDR3 is 14 residues long. The ends were cut back, 2 bases at V and 3 bases at J, with 8 bases in the middle. CDR1 and CDR2 (germline): ENHRY, SYGVKD. This chain's CDR3 is CAISEASDYNEQFF. In DNA form, the CDR3 reads TGTGCCATCAGTGAGGCTAGCGACTACAATGAGCAGTTCTTC.

Worth noting for this clonotype: A read error may produce the germline difference seen at one junction end. V gene TRBV28 combines with J gene TRBJ2-7; 9 nucleotides align to TRBD2. The CDR3 is 14 residues long. Germline V lookup: CDR1 MDHEN, CDR2 SYDVKM. DNA for the CDR3: TGTGCCATCGCGAGCGGGGGGTCTAACTACGCGCAGTACTTC. Translation gives CAIASGGSNYAQYF.

This chain connects TRBV4-3 to TRBJ2-7; 8 nucleotides line up with TRBD1. The CDR3 is made up of 17 amino acids. J lost 1 base, V lost 1 base, and 9 bases had no gene match. The germline V gene encodes CDR1 LGHNA and CDR2 YSLEER. This chain's CDR3 is CASSQAPSGGASYEQYF. For the CDR3, the DNA is TGCGCCAGCAGCCAAGCCCCCTCAGGGGGCGCGTCCTACGAGCAGTACTTC.

This clonotype was picked up a small number of times. The genes are TRBV20-1 and TRBJ1-2, with D possibly TRBD1 on 6 matching bases. V was pared by 6 bases and J by 2 bases, with 13 bases between. This CDR3 region has 13 residues. In germline, CDR1 is DFQATT, CDR2 SNEGSKA (reference sequence). CDR3 residues: CSARDTRNYGYTF. CDR3 nucleotide sequence: TGCAGTGCGCGGGACACCAGAAACTATGGCTACACCTTC.

The J gene is TRBJ2-1, the V gene TRBV6-4; D gene uncertain. CDR1 is MRHNA and CDR2 is SNTAGT in the germline V gene. The CDR3 is 15 residues long. The V end was cut by 0 bases, the J end by 5 bases, with 11 bases between. This CDR3 is CASSDSGSLDNEQFF. The CDR3 nucleotides are TGTGCCAGCAGTGACTCTGGCAGCTTGGACAATGAGCAGTTCTTC.

The V and J genes are TRBV7-2 and TRBJ2-7, with 10 nucleotides matching TRBD2. The V gene end was trimmed by 7 bases and the J gene end by 5 bases; junction bases not matched to a gene: 11. This CDR3 spans 15 amino acids. CDR1 is SGHTA and CDR2 is FQGNSA in the germline V gene. The CDR3 sequence is CASTFQGTSVDEQYF. CDR3 in DNA: TGTGCCAGCACCTTCCAGGGGACTAGCGTAGACGAGCAGTACTTC. The full variable domain, with the rest looked up from reference TRBV7-2 and TRBJ2-7, is GAGVSQSPSNKVTEKGKDVELRCDPISGHTALYWYRQSLGQGLEFLIYFQGNSAPDKSGLPSDRFSAERTGGSVSTLTIQRTQQEDSAVYLCASTFQGTSVDEQYFGPGTRLTVT.

This chain connects TRBV28 to TRBJ2-1; D gene uncertain. Trimming shortened V by 0 bases and J by 6 bases, and 12 bases separated the two germline ends. The CDR3 loop spans 15 amino acids. CDR1 MDHEN and CDR2 SYDVKM come from the germline V gene. This CDR3 reads CASSLWASGFNEQFF. CDR3 nucleotides: TGTGCCAGCAGTTTATGGGCTAGTGGTTTCAATGAGCAGTTCTTC.

This clonotype was observed a few times. The V call is TRBV20-1, the J call TRBJ1-1; D ambiguous. Germline-derived CDR1 and CDR2 are DFQATT and SNEGSKA (reference sequence). CDR3 length: 15 amino acids. V gave up 2 bases and J gave up 1 base, with 14 bases separating them. CDR3 nucleotide sequence: TGCAGTGCTAGATCGGGTAGACGCGAGAACACTGAAGCTTTCTTT. It is translated as CSARSGRRENTEAFF.

By share, this clonotype counts as medium-sized. V and J are TRBV20-1 and TRBJ2-5, with TRBD2 matching 11 bases. Germline V lookup: CDR1 DFQATT, CDR2 SNEGSKA (reference sequence). The CDR3 sequence is 16 residues long. The trim removed 1 base at V and 4 bases at J, leaving 8 bases unmatched. CDR3 sequence: CSARGSGGALGETQYF. The CDR3 region has the DNA TGCAGTGCTAGAGGTAGCGGGGGGGCTTTGGGAGAGACCCAGTACTTC.

This clonotype turned up a few times. For the CDR3, the DNA is TGTGCCAGCAGCTTAAGAGTGGATACGCAGTATTTT. The encoded protein is CASSLRVDTQYF. The gene calls are TRBV7-2 and TRBJ2-3, with D hard to call. V was cut by 2 bases and J by 6 bases, with 6 bases left in between. This CDR3 is built from 12 residues. Germline CDR1 and CDR2: SGHTA and FQGNSA.

The chain joins TRBV7-2 to TRBJ1-1; 10 bases are shared with TRBD1. The V gene's germline CDR1 is SGHTA and CDR2 FQGNSA. V dropped 1 base and J dropped 4; count of bases not matched to a gene: 12. The CDR3 loop spans 18 amino acids. The CDR3 reads CASSLVGTGARESTEAFF. The CDR3 nucleotides read TGTGCCAGCAGCTTAGTAGGGACAGGGGCAAGGGAGAGCACTGAAGCTTTCTTT. The complete variable domain, with remaining parts taken from reference TRBV7-2 and TRBJ1-1, reads GAGVSQSPSNKVTEKGKDVELRCDPISGHTALYWYRQSLGQGLEFLIYFQGNSAPDKSGLPSDRFSAERTGGSVSTLTIQRTQQEDSAVYLCASSLVGTGARESTEAFFGQGTRLTVV.

The chain is built from TRBV6-1 and TRBJ2-7, with D unresolved. V shed 2 bases and J shed 2 bases, with 7 bases lying between them. Germline loops: CDR1 MNHNS, CDR2 SASEGT. This CDR3 has 13 amino acids. The CDR3 DNA sequence: TGTGCCAGCAGTGAAAGGCAGGCCTACGAGCAGTACTTC. Translating it yields CASSERQAYEQYF.